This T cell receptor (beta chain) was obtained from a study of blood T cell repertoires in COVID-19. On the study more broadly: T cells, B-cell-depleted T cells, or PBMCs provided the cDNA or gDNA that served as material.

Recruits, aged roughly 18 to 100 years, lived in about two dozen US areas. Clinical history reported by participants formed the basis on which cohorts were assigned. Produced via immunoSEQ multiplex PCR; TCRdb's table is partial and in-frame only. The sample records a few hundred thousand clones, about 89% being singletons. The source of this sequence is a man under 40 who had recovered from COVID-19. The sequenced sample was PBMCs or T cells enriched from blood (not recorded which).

CDR3 residues: CASSPPVAGYEQFF. CDR3 coding DNA: TGTGCCAGCTCACCACCAGTGGCAGGCTATGAGCAGTTCTTC. The chain links TRBV18 to TRBJ2-1; D not resolved. Germline-derived CDR1 and CDR2 are KGHSH and LQKENI. Trimming cost V 0 bases and J 8 bases, with 11 bases left between them. The CDR3 is 14 amino acids.